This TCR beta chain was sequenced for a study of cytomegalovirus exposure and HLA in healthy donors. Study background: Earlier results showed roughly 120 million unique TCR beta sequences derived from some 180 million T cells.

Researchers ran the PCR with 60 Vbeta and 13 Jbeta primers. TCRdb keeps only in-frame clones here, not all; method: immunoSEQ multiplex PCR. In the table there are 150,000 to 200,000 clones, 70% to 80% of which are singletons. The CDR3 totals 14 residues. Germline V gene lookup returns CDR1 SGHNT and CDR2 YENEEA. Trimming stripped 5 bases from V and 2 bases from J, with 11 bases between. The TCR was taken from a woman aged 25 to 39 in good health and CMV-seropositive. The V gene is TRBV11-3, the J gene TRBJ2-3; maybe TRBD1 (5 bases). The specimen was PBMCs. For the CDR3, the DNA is TGTGCCAGCAGCCCGATCAGGGCCACAGATACGCAGTATTTT. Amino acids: CASSPIRATDTQYF. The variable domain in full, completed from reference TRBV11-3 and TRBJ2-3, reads EAGVVQSPRYKIIEKKQPVAFWCNPISGHNTLYWYLQNLGQGPELLIRYENEEAVDDSQLPKDRFSAERLKGVDSTLKIQPAELGDSAVYLCASSPIRATDTQYFGPGTRLTVL.